Listed here are 29 T cell receptor beta chains from one sample, sequenced in a study of control samples from healthy donors and cancer patients. Only in-frame clones appear in the TCRdb table, and some are missing; sequencing was by immunoSEQ multiplex PCR. The sample holds tens of thousands of clones, around 85% seen once. Sequenced: PBMCs. These receptors came from a man in his 70s with lung cancer.

The chain links TRBV7-6 to TRBJ1-6; 7 positions agree with TRBD1. V was clipped by 4 bases and J by 9 bases; unmatched bases: 9. Germline assignment: CDR1 SGHVS and CDR2 FNYEAQ. CDR3 length equals 15 residues. The CDR3 region has the DNA TGTGCCAGCAGCTCAGTGACAGGGTTCGCTTCACCCCTCCACTTT. Encoded protein: CASSSVTGFASPLHF.

The chain carries TRBV7-9 and TRBJ1-2; D perhaps matches TRBD1 (5 bases). Trimming pared 4 bases from V and 3 bases from J, leaving 12 bases between. The length of the CDR3 is 14 residues. Germline V gene sequence: CDR1 SEHNR, CDR2 FQNEAQ (reference sequence). The CDR3 DNA is TGTGCCAGCAGCTCTAGGGAGGGGCACTATGGCTACACCTTC. Protein: CASSSREGHYGYTF.

This chain links TRBV3-1 (or the pseudogene TRBV3-2) with TRBJ2-3; 9 nucleotides agree with TRBD1. The CDR3 is 16 amino acids. The V gene's germline CDR1 is LGHDT and CDR2 YNNKEL (reference sequence). Trimming cost V 4 bases and J 5 bases; bases outside gene matches: 10. In DNA form, the CDR3 reads TGTGCCAGCAGCCTTAGTGGGACAGGGTTTGAAGATACGCAGTATTTT. This sequence encodes CASSLSGTGFEDTQYF.

The count of this clone is one. The rearrangement links TRBV12-3 or TRBV12-4 to TRBJ2-2; D gene ambiguous. Trimming pared 6 bases from V and 9 bases from J, leaving 11 bases between. The CDR3 covers 12 residues. The CDR3 region is CASSMFFRELFF. CDR3 DNA sequence: TGTGCCAGCAGCATGTTTTTCCGGGAGCTGTTTTTT.

The V call is TRBV6-5, the J call TRBJ1-4; D gene ambiguous. CDR3 size: 14 residues. Trimming took 11 bases from V and 0 from J, leaving 13 bases between them. Germline V lookup: CDR1 MNHEY, CDR2 SVGAGI. CDR3 bases: TGTGCCTCCGCGGCGGCAGCAACTAATGAAAAACTGTTTTTT. This sequence encodes CASAAAATNEKLFF.

The chain recombines TRBV24-1 with TRBJ2-2; perhaps TRBD1 as D (5 bases). Per the germline V gene, CDR1 is KGHDR and CDR2 is SFDVKD. The ends were cut back, 0 bases at V and 4 bases at J, with 11 bases in the middle. This CDR3 is built from 16 residues. CDR3 amino acids: CATSDLPPDSTGELFF. The CDR3 coding sequence is TGTGCCACCAGTGATTTGCCCCCTGACAGCACCGGGGAGCTGTTTTTT.

CDR3 region: CASSQGLLGEQYF. In nucleotides, the CDR3 is TGTGCCAGCAGCCAAGGGCTCCTCGGCGAGCAGTACTTC. The gene calls are TRBV14 and TRBJ2-7; D not certain. Trimming took off 1 base at V and 6 bases at J, with 10 bases between the two ends. Per the germline V gene, CDR1 is SGHDN and CDR2 is FVKESK. This CDR3 has 13 residues.

The chain couples TRBV30 to TRBJ1-1; tentative D call: TRBD1 (6 bases). Trimming removed 0 bases at V and 7 bases at J, with 12 bases between. CDR3 length equals 13 residues. The germline V gene encodes CDR1 GTSNPN and CDR2 SVGIG (reference sequence). CDR3 DNA: TGTGCCTGGAGTGTACAGGGCTGGGGTGAAGCTTTCTTT. Protein sequence: CAWSVQGWGEAFF.

The chain recombines TRBV24-1 with TRBJ1-2; D unresolved. The germline V gene encodes CDR1 KGHDR and CDR2 SFDVKD. The ends were cut back, 4 bases at V and 8 bases at J, with 16 bases in the middle. CDR3 length: 14 amino acids. CDR3 DNA: TGTGCCACCAGTGACTCCAGAGTACTTAGGGGCTACACCTTC. As protein: CATSDSRVLRGYTF.

The rearrangement joins TRBV5-1 to TRBJ2-3, with TRBD2 identical over 12 bases. CDR3 length equals 19 residues. The V segment lost 3 bases and the J segment 0 bases; nucleotides outside the gene matches: 11. The V gene's germline CDR1 is SGHRS and CDR2 YFSETQ. The CDR3 is CASSSVSTSGGPSTDTQYF. The CDR3 DNA sequence: TGCGCCAGCAGCTCCGTATCGACTAGCGGGGGCCCTAGCACAGATACGCAGTATTTT.

The CDR3 DNA reads as TGTGCCAGCAGCTTAGCTTTGGCGAACACTGAAGCTTTCTTT. Residues: CASSLALANTEAFF. The chain is built from TRBV11-2 and TRBJ1-1, with no clear D. Trimming stripped 1 base from V and 1 base from J, with 7 bases between. This CDR3 contains 14 residues. Germline CDR1 and CDR2: SGHAT and FQNNGV. Looking up the rest from reference TRBV11-2 and TRBJ1-1 gives the full variable domain: EAGVAQSPRYKIIEKRQSVAFWCNPISGHATLYWYQQILGQGPKLLIQFQNNGVVDDSQLPKDRFSAERLKGVDSTLKIQPAKLEDSAVYLCASSLALANTEAFFGQGTRLTVV.

This chain joins TRBV7-8 and TRBJ1-2, with 9 positions matching TRBD1. The CDR3 is 14 amino acids. Germline CDR1 reads SGHVS; CDR2 reads FQNEAQ. J lost 4 bases, V lost 2 bases, and 2 bases had no gene match. The DNA for the CDR3 is TGTGCCAGCAGCTTACGGACAGGGGCCTATGGCTACACCTTC. Translating gives CASSLRTGAYGYTF.

The gene calls are TRBV7-9 and TRBJ1-5, with TRBD1 as a possible D gene (5 bases). Germline V gives CDR1 SEHNR, CDR2 FQNEAQ (reference sequence). The CDR3 runs to 17 residues. Trimming removed 3 bases at V and 6 bases at J, with 21 bases between. The CDR3, as DNA: TGTGCCAGCAGCTTGACTCCGAGGGGCGCGACTAGTCAGCCCCAGCATTTT. As protein: CASSLTPRGATSQPQHF.

The V and J genes are TRBV18 and TRBJ1-1, with 7 bases identical to TRBD1. V lost 4 bases, J lost 6 bases, and 14 bases stayed unmatched. The CDR3 has 16 amino acids. Germline loops: CDR1 KGHSH, CDR2 LQKENI. This CDR3 reads CASSLYPGRGASEAFF. The CDR3 DNA reads as TGTGCCAGCTCACTATACCCGGGCAGGGGGGCTTCTGAAGCTTTCTTT.

This clone is a singleton in its sample. V usage is TRBV5-1 and J usage is TRBJ1-2; D remains ambiguous. The CDR3 has 14 residues. Trimming took 3 bases from V and 4 from J, leaving 13 bases between them. Germline lookup yields CDR1 SGHRS and CDR2 YFSETQ. The CDR3, as DNA: TGCGCCAGCAGCTGGCGGGAGCAAGGCTATGGCTACACCTTC. This codes for CASSWREQGYGYTF.

This clone was recorded once. The chain links TRBV19 to TRBJ2-1, with TRBD2 matching over 8 bases. The junction had 6 bases not matched to a gene; V was cut back by 6 bases and J by 8 bases. Per the germline V gene, CDR1 is LNHDA and CDR2 is SQIVND (reference sequence). The CDR3 is 13 residues long. This CDR3 is CASSTGLGDEQFF. CDR3 DNA sequence: TGTGCCAGTAGCACGGGACTAGGCGATGAGCAGTTCTTC. Full variable domain (remainder filled in from reference TRBV19 and TRBJ2-1): DGGITQSPKYLFRKEGQNVTLSCEQNLNHDAMYWYRQDPGQGLRLIYYSQIVNDFQKGDIAEGYSVSREKKESFPLTVTSAQKNPTAFYLCASSTGLGDEQFFGPGTRLTVL.

The V and J genes are TRBV6-5 and TRBJ1-1; a weak D match, TRBD1 (5 bases). Trimming removed 6 bases at V and 2 bases at J, with 13 bases between. This CDR3 contains 14 residues. Per the germline V gene, CDR1 is MNHEY and CDR2 is SVGAGI. The CDR3 loop reads CASRIQGVNTEAFF. The DNA for the CDR3 is TGTGCCAGCAGGATCCAGGGAGTCAACACTGAAGCTTTCTTT.

The chain carries TRBV6-6 and TRBJ2-1; tentative D call: TRBD2 (5 bases). CDR1 is MNHNY, CDR2 SVGAGI, per germline (reference sequence). Trimming pared 0 bases from V and 1 base from J, leaving 7 bases between. The CDR3 consists of 15 residues. CDR3 sequence (DNA): TGTGCCAGCAGTTACTCGACGGGGTCCTACAATGAGCAGTTCTTC. It yields the protein CASSYSTGSYNEQFF.

The V and J genes are TRBV7-8 and TRBJ1-5; 11 bases agree with TRBD1. The CDR3 extends over 15 amino acids. Per germline, CDR1 SGHVS and CDR2 FQNEAQ. J was trimmed by 5 bases and V by 2 bases; bases with no gene match: 2. Written as DNA, the CDR3 is TGTGCCAGCAGCTTATGGGACAGGGGGGATCAGCCCCAGCATTTT. Encoded protein: CASSLWDRGDQPQHF.

The rearrangement joins TRBV2 to TRBJ1-6, with a tentative D call TRBD1 (6 bases). Germline V gene lookup returns CDR1 SNHLY and CDR2 FYNNEI. The CDR3 length is 14 residues. The ends were cut back, 4 bases at V and 7 bases at J, with 11 bases in the middle. The CDR3 coding sequence is TGTGCCAGCAGTGTACAGGGCCTCAATTCACCCCTCCACTTT. Its translation is CASSVQGLNSPLHF.

This clone was seen a handful of times. The chain employs TRBV5-1 and TRBJ2-5; possibly TRBD2 for D (5 bases). Between the trimmed V and J ends, which lost 4 bases and 5 bases, there was a span of 15 bases. Germline V gene data show CDR1 as SGHRS and CDR2 as YFSETQ. The CDR3 is 14 residues long. The CDR3 DNA sequence: TGCGCCAGCAGCGAGCCGGTGGGGAGCGAGACCCAGTACTTC. The encoded protein is CASSEPVGSETQYF.

V usage is TRBV3-1 (or the pseudogene TRBV3-2) and J usage is TRBJ2-3, with D perhaps TRBD1 or TRBD2 (5 bases each). Germline V CDR1 and CDR2: LGHDT, YNNKEL (reference sequence). The V end was cut by 2 bases, the J end by 6 bases, with 15 bases between. This CDR3 is built from 15 residues. CDR3 nucleotide sequence: TGTGCCAGCAGCCAACCCGGGGCTGGCGTTGATACGCAGTATTTT. Its translation is CASSQPGAGVDTQYF.

The rearrangement joins TRBV10-2 to TRBJ1-1; D gene unclear. Deletions cut 4 bases from V and 5 bases from J, with 11 bases between. CDR3 length equals 13 residues. Germline loops: CDR1 WSHSY, CDR2 SAAADI. This chain's CDR3 is CASSAEGWTEAFF. The DNA for the CDR3 is TGCGCCAGCAGTGCCGAGGGATGGACTGAAGCTTTCTTT.

This chain joins TRBV11-2 and TRBJ2-1; 9 bases match TRBD2. V lost 1 base and J lost 10; bases outside the gene matches: 11. The CDR3 has 16 amino acids. Germline CDR1 and CDR2: SGHAT and FQNNGV. The CDR3 is CASSLVPAGGPGEQFF. The CDR3, as DNA: TGTGCCAGCAGCTTAGTTCCGGCGGGGGGGCCTGGGGAGCAGTTCTTC.

The chain employs TRBV5-6 and TRBJ1-1; D remains ambiguous. Germline loops: CDR1 SGHDT, CDR2 YYEEEE. CDR3 size: 13 residues. Between the trimmed V and J ends, which lost 0 bases and 1 base, there was a span of 4 bases. The CDR3 bases are TGTGCCAGCAGCTTGGCCAAGAACACTGAAGCTTTCTTT. It yields the protein CASSLAKNTEAFF.

Comments on this clone: The sample contains more than one DNA sequence encoding this CDR3. The J gene is TRBJ1-2, the V gene TRBV5-6; D uncertain. The CDR3 extends over 13 amino acids. CDR1 and CDR2 (germline): SGHDT, YYEEEE. V lost 2 bases to trimming and J lost 4 bases, with 9 bases between them. The CDR3 sequence is CASSLNGLYGYTF. CDR3 DNA: TGTGCCAGCAGCTTAAATGGACTCTATGGCTACACCTTC.

The CDR3 DNA reads as TGTGCCAGCAGGAATGGGACTAGCGGGAACAATGAGCAGTTCTTC. This translates into CASRNGTSGNNEQFF. The chain combines TRBV6-6 with TRBJ2-1, with 13 nucleotides matching TRBD2. V lost 6 bases and J lost 5; bases outside the gene matches: 4. The CDR3 length is 15 residues. CDR1 and CDR2 (germline): MNHNY, SVGAGI (reference sequence).

The gene calls are TRBV5-4 and TRBJ2-3; 9 bases agree with TRBD2. The germline gives CDR1 SGHNT, CDR2 YYREEE (reference sequence). V gave up 0 bases and J gave up 4 bases; unmatched junction bases: 6. This CDR3 contains 16 residues. The CDR3 loop is CASSLEASGAPDTQYF. CDR3 DNA: TGTGCCAGCAGCTTGGAGGCTAGCGGGGCCCCAGATACGCAGTATTTT. Full variable domain (remainder filled in from reference TRBV5-4 and TRBJ2-3): ETGVTQSPTHLIKTRGQQVTLRCSSQSGHNTVSWYQQALGQGPQFIFQYYREEENGRGNFPPRFSGLQFPNYSSELNVNALELDDSALYLCASSLEASGAPDTQYFGPGTRLTVL.

The chain uses TRBV10-3 and TRBJ2-7; 7 bases agree with TRBD1. Germline assignment: CDR1 ENHRY and CDR2 SYGVKD. V dropped 3 bases and J dropped 0; count of bases not matched to a gene: 5. This CDR3 spans 15 amino acids. The CDR3 sequence: CAISDPGQSSYEQYF. The CDR3 DNA reads as TGTGCCATCAGTGACCCGGGACAGAGCTCCTACGAGCAGTACTTC.